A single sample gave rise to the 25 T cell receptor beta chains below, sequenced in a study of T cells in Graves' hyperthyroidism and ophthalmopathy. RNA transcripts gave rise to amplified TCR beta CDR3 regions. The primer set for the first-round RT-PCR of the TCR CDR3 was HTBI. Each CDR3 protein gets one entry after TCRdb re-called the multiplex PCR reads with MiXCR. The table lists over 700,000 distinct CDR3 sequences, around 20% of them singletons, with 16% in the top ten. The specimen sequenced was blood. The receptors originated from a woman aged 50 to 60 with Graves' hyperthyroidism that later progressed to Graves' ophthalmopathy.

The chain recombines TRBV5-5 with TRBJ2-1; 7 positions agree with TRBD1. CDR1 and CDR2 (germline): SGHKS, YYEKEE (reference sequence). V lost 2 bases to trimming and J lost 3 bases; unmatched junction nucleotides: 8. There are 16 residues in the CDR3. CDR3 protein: CASSFYSGTDYNEQFF. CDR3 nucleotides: TGTGCCAGCAGCTTCTACTCCGGGACAGACTACAATGAGCAGTTCTTC.

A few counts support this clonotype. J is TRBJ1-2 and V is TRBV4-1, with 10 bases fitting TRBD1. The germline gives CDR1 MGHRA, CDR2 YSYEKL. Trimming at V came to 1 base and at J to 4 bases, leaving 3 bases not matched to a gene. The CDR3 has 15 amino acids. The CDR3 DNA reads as TGCGCCAGCAGCCAAGGGACAGGGGGAACCTATGGCTACACCTTC. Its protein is CASSQGTGGTYGYTF.

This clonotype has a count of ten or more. DNA of the CDR3: TGCAGTGCCCGGAGGTTGCAGAACTATGGCTACACCTTC. Translating it yields CSARRLQNYGYTF. V usage is TRBV20-1 and J usage is TRBJ1-2, with no clear D. Germline-derived CDR1 and CDR2 are DFQATT and SNEGSKA (reference sequence). The CDR3 extends over 13 amino acids. V gave up 6 bases and J gave up 2 bases, with 13 bases separating them.

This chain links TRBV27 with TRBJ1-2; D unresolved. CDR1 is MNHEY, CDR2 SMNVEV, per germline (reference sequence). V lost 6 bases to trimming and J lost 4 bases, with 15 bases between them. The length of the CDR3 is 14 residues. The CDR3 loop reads CASSLGSMGYGYTF. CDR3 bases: TGTGCCAGCAGCTTAGGGTCCATGGGCTATGGCTACACCTTC.

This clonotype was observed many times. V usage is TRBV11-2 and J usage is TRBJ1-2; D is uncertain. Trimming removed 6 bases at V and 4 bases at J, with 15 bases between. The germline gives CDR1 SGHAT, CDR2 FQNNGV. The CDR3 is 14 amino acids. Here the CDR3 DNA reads TGTGCCAGCAGGGGGAGGACGGCTAGCTATGGCTACACCTTC. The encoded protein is CASRGRTASYGYTF.

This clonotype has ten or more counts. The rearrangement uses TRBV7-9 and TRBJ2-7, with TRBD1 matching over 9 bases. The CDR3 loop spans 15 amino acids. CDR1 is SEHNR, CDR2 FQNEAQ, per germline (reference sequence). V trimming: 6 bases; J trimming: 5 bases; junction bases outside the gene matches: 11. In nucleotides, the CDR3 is TGTGCCAGCAGTTCGATTGAGGACAGGGGCCACGAGCAGTACTTC. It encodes CASSSIEDRGHEQYF.

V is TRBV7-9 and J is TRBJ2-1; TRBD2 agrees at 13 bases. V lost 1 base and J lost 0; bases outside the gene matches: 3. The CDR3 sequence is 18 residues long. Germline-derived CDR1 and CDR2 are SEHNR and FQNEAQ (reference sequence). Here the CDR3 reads CASSLGLAGGDSYNEQFF. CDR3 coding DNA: TGTGCCAGCAGCTTAGGACTAGCGGGAGGTGACTCCTACAATGAGCAGTTCTTC.

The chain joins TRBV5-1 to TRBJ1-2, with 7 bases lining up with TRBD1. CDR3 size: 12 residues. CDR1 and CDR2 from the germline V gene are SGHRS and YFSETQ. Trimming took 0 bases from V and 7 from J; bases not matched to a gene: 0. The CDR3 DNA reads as TGCGCCAGCAGCTTGGAGGGGGCTGGCTACACCTTC. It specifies CASSLEGAGYTF. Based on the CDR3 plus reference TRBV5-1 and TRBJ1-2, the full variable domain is KAGVTQTPRYLIKTRGQQVTLSCSPISGHRSVSWYQQTPGQGLQFLFEYFSETQRNKGNFPGRFSGRQFSNSRSEMNVSTLELGDSALYLCASSLEGAGYTFGSGTRLTVV.

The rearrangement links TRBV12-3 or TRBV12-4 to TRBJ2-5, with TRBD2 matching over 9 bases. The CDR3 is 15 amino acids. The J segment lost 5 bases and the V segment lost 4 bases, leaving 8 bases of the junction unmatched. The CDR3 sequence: CASSYYAGGAETQYF. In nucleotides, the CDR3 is TGTGCCAGCAGTTACTACGCGGGGGGGGCGGAGACCCAGTACTTC.

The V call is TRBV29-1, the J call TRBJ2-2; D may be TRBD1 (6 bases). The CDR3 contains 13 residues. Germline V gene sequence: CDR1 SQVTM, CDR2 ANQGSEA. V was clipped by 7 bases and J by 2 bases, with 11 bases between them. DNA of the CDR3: TGCAGCGCCCAGGACAGTAACACCGGGGAGCTGTTTTTT. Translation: CSAQDSNTGELFF.

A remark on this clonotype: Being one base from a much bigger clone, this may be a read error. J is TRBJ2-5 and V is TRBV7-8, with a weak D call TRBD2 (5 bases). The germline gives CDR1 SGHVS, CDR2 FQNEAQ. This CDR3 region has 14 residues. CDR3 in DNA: TGTGCCAGCAGGGATGGTGGGGAGATCGAGACCCGGTACTTC. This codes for CASRDGGEIETRYF. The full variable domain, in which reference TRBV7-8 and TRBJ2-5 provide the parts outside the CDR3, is GAGVSQSPRYKVAKRGQDVALRCDPISGHVSLFWYQQALGQGPEFLTYFQNEAQLDKSGLPSDRFFAERPEGSVSTLKIQRTQQEDSAVYLCASRDGGEIETRYFGPGTRLLVL.

CDR3 region: CATSARQGGGNTIYF. DNA for the CDR3: TGTGCCACCAGCGCGAGGCAGGGAGGTGGAAACACCATATATTTT. V is TRBV15 and J is TRBJ1-3; tentatively, D is TRBD1 (5 bases). Looked up from germline, CDR1 is LNHNV and CDR2 is YYDKDF (reference sequence). This CDR3 comprises 15 residues. V lost 5 bases and J 3 bases, leaving 14 bases between the germline ends.

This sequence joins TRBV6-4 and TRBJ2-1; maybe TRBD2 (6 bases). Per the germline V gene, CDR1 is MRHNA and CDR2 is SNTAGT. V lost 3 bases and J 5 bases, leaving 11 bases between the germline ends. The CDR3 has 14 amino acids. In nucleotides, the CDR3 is TGTGCCAGCAGTGATAGCGGACCCCACAATGAGCAGTTCTTC. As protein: CASSDSGPHNEQFF.

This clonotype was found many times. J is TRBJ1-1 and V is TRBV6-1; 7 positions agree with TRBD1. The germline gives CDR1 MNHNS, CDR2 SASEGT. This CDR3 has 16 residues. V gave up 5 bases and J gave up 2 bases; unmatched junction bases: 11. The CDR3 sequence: CASSIGQVQDNTEAFF. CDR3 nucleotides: TGTGCCAGCAGTATCGGACAGGTCCAAGATAACACTGAAGCTTTCTTT.

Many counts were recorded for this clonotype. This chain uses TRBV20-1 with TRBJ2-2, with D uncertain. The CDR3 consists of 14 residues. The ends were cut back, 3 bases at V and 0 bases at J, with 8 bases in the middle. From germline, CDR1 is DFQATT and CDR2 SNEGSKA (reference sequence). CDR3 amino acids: CSASPGANTGELFF. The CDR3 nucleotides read TGCAGTGCTAGTCCGGGCGCGAACACCGGGGAGCTGTTTTTT.

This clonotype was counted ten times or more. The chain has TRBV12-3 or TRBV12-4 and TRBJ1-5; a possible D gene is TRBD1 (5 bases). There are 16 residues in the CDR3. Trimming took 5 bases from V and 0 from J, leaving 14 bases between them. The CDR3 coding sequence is TGTGCCAGCAGTCGGTTGATGGGGGATAGCAATCAGCCCCAGCATTTT. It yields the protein CASSRLMGDSNQPQHF.

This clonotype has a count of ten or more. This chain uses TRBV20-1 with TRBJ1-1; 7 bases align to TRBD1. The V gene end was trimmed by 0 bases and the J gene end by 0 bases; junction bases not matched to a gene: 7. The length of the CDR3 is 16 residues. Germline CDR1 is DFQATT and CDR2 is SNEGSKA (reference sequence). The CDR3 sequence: CSARDRGQTMNTEAFF. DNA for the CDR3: TGCAGTGCTAGAGATCGGGGACAGACCATGAACACTGAAGCTTTCTTT.

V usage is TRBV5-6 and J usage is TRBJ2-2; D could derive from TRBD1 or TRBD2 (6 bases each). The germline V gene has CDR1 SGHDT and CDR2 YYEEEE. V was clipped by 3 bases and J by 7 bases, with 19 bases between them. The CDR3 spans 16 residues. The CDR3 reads CASSYGGHTGVGELFF. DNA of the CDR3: TGTGCCAGCAGCTATGGGGGACACACGGGGGTCGGGGAGCTGTTTTTT.

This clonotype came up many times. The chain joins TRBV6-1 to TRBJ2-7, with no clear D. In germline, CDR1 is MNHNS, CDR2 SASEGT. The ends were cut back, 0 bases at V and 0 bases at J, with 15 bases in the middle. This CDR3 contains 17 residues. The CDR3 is CASSEARAAASSYEQYF. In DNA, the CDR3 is TGTGCCAGCAGTGAAGCTCGGGCGGCTGCAAGCTCCTACGAGCAGTACTTC.

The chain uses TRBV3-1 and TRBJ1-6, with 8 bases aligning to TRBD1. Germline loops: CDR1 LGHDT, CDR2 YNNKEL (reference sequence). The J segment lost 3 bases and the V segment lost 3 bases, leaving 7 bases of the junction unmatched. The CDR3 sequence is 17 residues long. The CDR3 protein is CASSHDRGSYYNSPLHF. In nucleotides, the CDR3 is TGTGCCAGCAGCCACGACAGGGGATCTTACTATAATTCACCCCTCCACTTT. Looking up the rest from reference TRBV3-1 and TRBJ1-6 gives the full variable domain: DTAVSQTPKYLVTQMGNDKSIKCEQNLGHDTMYWYKQDSKKFLKIMFSYNNKELIINETVPNRFSPKSPDKAHLNLHINSLELGDSAVYFCASSHDRGSYYNSPLHFGNGTRLTVT.

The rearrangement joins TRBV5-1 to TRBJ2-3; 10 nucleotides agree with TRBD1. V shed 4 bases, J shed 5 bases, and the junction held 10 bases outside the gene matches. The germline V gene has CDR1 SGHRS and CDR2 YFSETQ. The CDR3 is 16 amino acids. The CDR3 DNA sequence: TGCGCCAGCAGCCTAGGACAGGGGGTATTGTTAGATACGCAGTATTTT. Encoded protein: CASSLGQGVLLDTQYF.

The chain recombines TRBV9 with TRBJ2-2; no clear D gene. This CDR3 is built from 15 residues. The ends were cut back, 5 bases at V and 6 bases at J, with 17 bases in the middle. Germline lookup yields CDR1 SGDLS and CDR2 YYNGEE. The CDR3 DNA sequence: TGTGCCAGCAGTTCTGCCTCCTACCGTTCCGGGGAGCTGTTTTTT. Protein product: CASSSASYRSGELFF.

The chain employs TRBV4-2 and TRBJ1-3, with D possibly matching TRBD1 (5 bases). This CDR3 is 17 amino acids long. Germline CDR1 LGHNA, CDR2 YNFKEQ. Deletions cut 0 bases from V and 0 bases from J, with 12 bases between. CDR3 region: CASSQDYTDSSGNTIYF. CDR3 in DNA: TGTGCCAGCAGCCAAGATTATACAGACAGCTCTGGAAACACCATATATTTT.

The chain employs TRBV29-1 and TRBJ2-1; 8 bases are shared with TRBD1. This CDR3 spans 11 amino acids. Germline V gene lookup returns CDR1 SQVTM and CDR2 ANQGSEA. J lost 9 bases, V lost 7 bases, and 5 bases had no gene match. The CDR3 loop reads CSATGTGEQFF. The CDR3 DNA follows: TGCAGCGCAACCGGGACAGGTGAGCAGTTCTTC.

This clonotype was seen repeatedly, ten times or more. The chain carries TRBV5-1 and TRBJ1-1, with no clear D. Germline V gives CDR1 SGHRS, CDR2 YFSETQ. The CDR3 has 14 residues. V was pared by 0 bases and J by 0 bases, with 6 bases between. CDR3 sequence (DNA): TGCGCCAGCAGCTTGGAACAGATGAACACTGAAGCTTTCTTT. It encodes CASSLEQMNTEAFF.